The following is a T cell receptor beta chain sequence with its context. This clone turned up a few times. No antigen is known for it. Per-base qualities were not stored, and no clone one base away is much larger. The same CDR3 also results from other DNA sequences found in this sample. CDR1 and CDR2, looked up from the germline V gene, are MNHEY and SVGAGI. Reading from cysteine to phenylalanine, the CDR3 counts 11 amino acids. Solely the CDR3 DNA is kept, with 33 bases framed from the first base. V is reduced by 7 bases and J by 1 base, leaving a spacing of 4 bases between them. This entry comes from a study of blood T cell repertoires in COVID-19 (dated by TCRdb to about 2020). Some background on the complete study: Collaborator samples came from the United States, Italy and Spain and covered acute and convalescent phases of COVID-19. A de-identified subject ID, COVID-19 status, age in years and sex were almost always included in the sample metadata. The samples were drawn from the first 160 participants of the ongoing ImmuneRACE study and from 1,254 subjects provided by 6 global collaborators. Subjects who had been exposed to COVID-19, were actively infected with it, or had recovered from it provided the deeply sampled blood TCRbeta repertoires that made up the dataset. A freely available public database, intended as a resource for researchers studying the immune response to SARS-CoV-2, is where the repertoires were released. Where HLA class I and class II types were available, the types were taken from metadata supplied by the sample provider, not from assay-based typing. The prospective study material was composed of cDNA or gDNA derived from T cells, B-cell-depleted T cells, or PBMCs.

TCRbeta CDR3 regions were amplified from genomic DNA by means of the immunoSEQ Assay, a bias-controlled multiplex PCR. On the study's bioinformatics: Nucleated cell counts per sample were estimated from amplification of reference gene primers within the assay. Sequence reads were collapsed and filtered to measure the absolute abundance of every unique TCRbeta CDR3 rearrangement. Productive Simpson clonality was computed per sample as the square root of Simpson's diversity index over productive rearrangements. As stored in TCRdb, this immuneACCESS dataset retains in-frame rearrangements with V and J assigned. A fraction of the clones does not appear; measured against another copy, unresolved V genes explain less than half of the discrepancy, and the remainder lacks a known reason. The D gene and trimming were derived from the DNA, and the V and J assignments and clone size from that table. Recorded for this sample are fewer than 350,000 clones; approximately 89% of them occurred a single time. The top ten clones comprise 1.5% to 2% of the sample.

One collaborating source in Seattle enrolled patients while the patients were actively infected and followed the patients over time throughout the course of disease. The collaborating institutions used their own protocols to collect whole blood in K2EDTA tubes. For TCRbeta analysis, collaborators shipped samples as frozen whole blood, isolated PBMCs, or DNA extracted from either of those sample types. What the study reported, not specific to this receptor: Clinical and demographic metadata were provided uncurated, with the amount varying by source and participant.

The V and J genes are TRBV6-5 and TRBJ1-1; no D gene is confidently identified. The clonotype comes from a woman under 40 with COVID-19, enrolled during active disease. The sample taken for sequencing was peripheral blood. The CDR3 reads CASIRNTEAFF. In nucleotide form, the sequence is TGTGCCAGCATCAGGAACACTGAAGCTTTCTTT.